This TCR beta chain was obtained from a study of blood T cell repertoires in COVID-19. Study-wide context: Sources were T cells, B-cell-depleted T cells, or PBMCs; the material itself was cDNA or gDNA.

The assay was immunoSEQ multiplex PCR, and TCRdb's table has in-frame clones only and misses some. The table has about 95,000 clones, around nine tenths seen once. Germline V CDR1 and CDR2: WSHSY, SAAADI. The CDR3 length is 16 residues. The V end lost 3 bases, the J end lost 6 bases, and 18 bases lay between the germline ends. V is TRBV10-2 and J is TRBJ2-1; TRBD2 is a possible D gene (5 bases). The receptor comes from a woman in her forties or fifties in a cohort sampled during active COVID-19. The sequencing input was peripheral blood. The CDR3 sequence: CASSDWERRSRNEQFF. The CDR3 DNA reads as TGCGCCAGCAGTGATTGGGAGCGAAGATCACGCAATGAGCAGTTCTTC.